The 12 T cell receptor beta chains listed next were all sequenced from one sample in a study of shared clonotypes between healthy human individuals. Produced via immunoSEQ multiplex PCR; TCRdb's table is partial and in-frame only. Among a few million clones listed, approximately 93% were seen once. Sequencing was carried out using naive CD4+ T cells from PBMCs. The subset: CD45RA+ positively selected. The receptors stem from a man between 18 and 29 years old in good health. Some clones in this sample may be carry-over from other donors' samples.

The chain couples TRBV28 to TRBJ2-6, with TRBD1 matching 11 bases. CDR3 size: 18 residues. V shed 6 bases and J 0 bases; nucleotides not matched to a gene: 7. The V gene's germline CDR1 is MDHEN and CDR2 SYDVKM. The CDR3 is CASRQGQGVFSGANVLTF. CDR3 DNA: TGTGCCAGCAGGCAGGGACAGGGGGTTTTCTCTGGGGCCAACGTCCTGACTTTC.

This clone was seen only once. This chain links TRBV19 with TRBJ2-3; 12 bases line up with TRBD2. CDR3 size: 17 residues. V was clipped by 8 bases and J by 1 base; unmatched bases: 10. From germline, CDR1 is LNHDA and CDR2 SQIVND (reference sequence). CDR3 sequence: CASGSSGRASGTDTQYF. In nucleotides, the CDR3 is TGTGCCAGTGGGTCTAGCGGGAGGGCCTCCGGCACAGATACGCAGTATTTT. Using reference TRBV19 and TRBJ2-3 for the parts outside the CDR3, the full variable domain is DGGITQSPKYLFRKEGQNVTLSCEQNLNHDAMYWYRQDPGQGLRLIYYSQIVNDFQKGDIAEGYSVSREKKESFPLTVTSAQKNPTAFYLCASGSSGRASGTDTQYFGPGTRLTVL.

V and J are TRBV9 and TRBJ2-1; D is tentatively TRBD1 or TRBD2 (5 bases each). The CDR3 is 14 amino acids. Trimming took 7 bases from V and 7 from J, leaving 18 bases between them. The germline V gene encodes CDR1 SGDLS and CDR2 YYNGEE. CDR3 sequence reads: CASALVEGRNEQFF. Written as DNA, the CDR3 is TGTGCCAGCGCCTTAGTAGAGGGGCGGAATGAGCAGTTCTTC.

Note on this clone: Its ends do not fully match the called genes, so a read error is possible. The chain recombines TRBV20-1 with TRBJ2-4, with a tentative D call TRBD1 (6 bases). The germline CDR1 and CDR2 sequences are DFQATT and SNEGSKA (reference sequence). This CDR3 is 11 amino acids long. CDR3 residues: CSATRRRDKFF. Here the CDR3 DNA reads TGCAGTGCTACAAGGCGCCGGGACAAATTCTTC.

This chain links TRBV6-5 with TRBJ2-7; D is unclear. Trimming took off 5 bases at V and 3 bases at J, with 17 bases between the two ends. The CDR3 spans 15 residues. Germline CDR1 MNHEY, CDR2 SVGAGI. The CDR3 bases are TGTGCCAGCAGTCCTGTTTCCCCGTACCTCTACGAGCAGTACTTC. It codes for CASSPVSPYLYEQYF.

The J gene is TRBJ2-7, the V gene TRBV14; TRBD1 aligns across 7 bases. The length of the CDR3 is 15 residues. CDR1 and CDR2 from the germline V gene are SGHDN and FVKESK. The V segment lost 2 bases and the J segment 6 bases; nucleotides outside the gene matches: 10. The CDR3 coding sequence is TGTGCCAGCAGCCAATCTAGACAGGGTACGTCCGAGCAGTACTTC. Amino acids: CASSQSRQGTSEQYF.

The CDR3 coding sequence is TGTGCCAGTAGTATGACCCTTAGGCGGGAGCGGGACGAGCAGTACTTC. It codes for CASSMTLRRERDEQYF. This sequence joins TRBV19 and TRBJ2-7; 7 nucleotides match TRBD2. CDR1 is LNHDA and CDR2 is SQIVND in the germline V gene (reference sequence). V dropped 3 bases and J dropped 5; count of bases not matched to a gene: 13. The CDR3 is 16 residues long.

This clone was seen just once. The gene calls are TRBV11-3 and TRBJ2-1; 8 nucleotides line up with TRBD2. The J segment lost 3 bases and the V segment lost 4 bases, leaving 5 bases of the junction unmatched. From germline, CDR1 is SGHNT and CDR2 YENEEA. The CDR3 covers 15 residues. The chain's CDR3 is CASSYSGSGYNEQFF. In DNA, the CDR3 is TGTGCCAGCAGCTACAGCGGGAGTGGCTACAATGAGCAGTTCTTC.

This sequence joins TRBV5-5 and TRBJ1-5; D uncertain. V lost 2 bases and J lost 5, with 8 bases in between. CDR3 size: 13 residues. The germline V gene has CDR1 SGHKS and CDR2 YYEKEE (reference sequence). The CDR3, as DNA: TGTGCCAGCAGCTTCGCAGCCTATCAGCCCCAGCATTTT. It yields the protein CASSFAAYQPQHF.

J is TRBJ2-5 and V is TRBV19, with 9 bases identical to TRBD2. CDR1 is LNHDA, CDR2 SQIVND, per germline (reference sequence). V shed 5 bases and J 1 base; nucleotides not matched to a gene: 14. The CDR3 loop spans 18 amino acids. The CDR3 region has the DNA TGTGCCAGTAGTTTCAGGCGGGCTAGCGGGATATTCCAAGAGACCCAGTACTTC. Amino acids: CASSFRRASGIFQETQYF. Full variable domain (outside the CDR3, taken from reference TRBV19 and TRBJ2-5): DGGITQSPKYLFRKEGQNVTLSCEQNLNHDAMYWYRQDPGQGLRLIYYSQIVNDFQKGDIAEGYSVSREKKESFPLTVTSAQKNPTAFYLCASSFRRASGIFQETQYFGPGTRLLVL.

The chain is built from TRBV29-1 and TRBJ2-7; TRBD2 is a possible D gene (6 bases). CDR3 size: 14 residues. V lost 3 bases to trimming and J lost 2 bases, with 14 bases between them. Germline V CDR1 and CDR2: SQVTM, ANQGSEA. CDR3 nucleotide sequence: TGCAGCGTTGAGTGTAGCGGAGCCGCCTACGAGCAGTACTTC. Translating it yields CSVECSGAAYEQYF.

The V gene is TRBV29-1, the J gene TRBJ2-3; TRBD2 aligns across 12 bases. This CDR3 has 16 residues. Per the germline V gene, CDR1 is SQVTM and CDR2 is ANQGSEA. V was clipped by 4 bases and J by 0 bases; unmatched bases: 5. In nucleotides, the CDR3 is TGCAGCGTTGTAAGGACTAGCGGGACGAGCACAGATACGCAGTATTTT. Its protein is CSVVRTSGTSTDTQYF.